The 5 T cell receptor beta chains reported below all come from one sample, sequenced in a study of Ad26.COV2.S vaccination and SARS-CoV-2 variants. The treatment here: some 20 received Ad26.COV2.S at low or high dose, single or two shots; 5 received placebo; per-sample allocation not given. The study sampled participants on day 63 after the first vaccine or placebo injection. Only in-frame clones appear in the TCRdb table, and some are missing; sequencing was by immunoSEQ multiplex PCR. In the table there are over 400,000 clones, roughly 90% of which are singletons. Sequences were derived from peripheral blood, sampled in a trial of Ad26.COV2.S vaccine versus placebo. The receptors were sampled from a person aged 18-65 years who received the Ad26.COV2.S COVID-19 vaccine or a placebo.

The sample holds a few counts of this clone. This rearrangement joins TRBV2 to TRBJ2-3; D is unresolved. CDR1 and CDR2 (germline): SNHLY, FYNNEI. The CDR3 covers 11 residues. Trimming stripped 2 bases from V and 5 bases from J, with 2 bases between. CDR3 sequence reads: CASSEKDTQYF. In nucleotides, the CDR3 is TGTGCCAGCAGTGAAAAAGATACGCAGTATTTT.

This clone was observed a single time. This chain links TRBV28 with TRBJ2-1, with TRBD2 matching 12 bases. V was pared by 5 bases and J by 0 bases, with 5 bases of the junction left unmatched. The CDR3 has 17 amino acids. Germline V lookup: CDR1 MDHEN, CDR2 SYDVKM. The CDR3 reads CASSVTGLAGSYNEQFF. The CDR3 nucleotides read TGTGCCAGCAGTGTCACGGGACTAGCGGGCTCCTACAATGAGCAGTTCTTC.

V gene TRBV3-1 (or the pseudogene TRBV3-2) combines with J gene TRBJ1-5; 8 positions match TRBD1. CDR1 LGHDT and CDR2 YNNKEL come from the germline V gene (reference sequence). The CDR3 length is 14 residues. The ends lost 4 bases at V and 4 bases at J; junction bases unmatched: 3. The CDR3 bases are TGTGCCAGCAGCCTCGGGACAGGAAATCAGCCCCAGCATTTT. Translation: CASSLGTGNQPQHF.

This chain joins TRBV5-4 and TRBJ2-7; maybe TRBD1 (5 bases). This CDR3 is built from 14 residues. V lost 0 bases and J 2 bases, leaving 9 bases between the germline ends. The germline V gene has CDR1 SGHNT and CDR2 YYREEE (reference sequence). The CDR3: CASSLEQAAYEQYF. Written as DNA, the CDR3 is TGTGCCAGCAGCTTGGAACAGGCTGCCTACGAGCAGTACTTC. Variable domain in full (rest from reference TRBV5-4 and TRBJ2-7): ETGVTQSPTHLIKTRGQQVTLRCSSQSGHNTVSWYQQALGQGPQFIFQYYREEENGRGNFPPRFSGLQFPNYSSELNVNALELDDSALYLCASSLEQAAYEQYFGPGTRLTVT.

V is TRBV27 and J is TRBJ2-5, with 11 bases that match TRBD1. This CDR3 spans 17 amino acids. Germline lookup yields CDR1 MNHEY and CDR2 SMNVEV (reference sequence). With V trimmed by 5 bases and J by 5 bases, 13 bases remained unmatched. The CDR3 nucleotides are TGTGCCAGCAGTCCGAGTCCCGGGACAGGGGGGTGGGAGACCCAGTACTTC. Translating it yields CASSPSPGTGGWETQYF.